This T cell receptor beta chain comes out of a study of blood T cell repertoires in COVID-19. Using immunoSEQ multiplex PCR, the repertoire was profiled, and TCRdb retains in-frame clones only, with some absent. Altogether 250,000 to 350,000 clones are present, about 90% being singletons, with the ten largest covering less than 9.5%. The junction had 11 bases not matched to a gene; V was cut back by 4 bases and J by 11 bases. There are 14 residues in the CDR3. From germline, CDR1 is ENHRY and CDR2 SYGVKD. The chain has TRBV10-3 and TRBJ1-5; 7 positions match TRBD1. The sequence came from a woman between 45 and 65 years old who had recovered from COVID-19. Sequencing used peripheral blood. CDR3 region: CAISAGQLGQAQHF. The DNA for the CDR3 is TGTGCCATCAGTGCGGGACAGTTGGGGCAGGCCCAGCATTTT.